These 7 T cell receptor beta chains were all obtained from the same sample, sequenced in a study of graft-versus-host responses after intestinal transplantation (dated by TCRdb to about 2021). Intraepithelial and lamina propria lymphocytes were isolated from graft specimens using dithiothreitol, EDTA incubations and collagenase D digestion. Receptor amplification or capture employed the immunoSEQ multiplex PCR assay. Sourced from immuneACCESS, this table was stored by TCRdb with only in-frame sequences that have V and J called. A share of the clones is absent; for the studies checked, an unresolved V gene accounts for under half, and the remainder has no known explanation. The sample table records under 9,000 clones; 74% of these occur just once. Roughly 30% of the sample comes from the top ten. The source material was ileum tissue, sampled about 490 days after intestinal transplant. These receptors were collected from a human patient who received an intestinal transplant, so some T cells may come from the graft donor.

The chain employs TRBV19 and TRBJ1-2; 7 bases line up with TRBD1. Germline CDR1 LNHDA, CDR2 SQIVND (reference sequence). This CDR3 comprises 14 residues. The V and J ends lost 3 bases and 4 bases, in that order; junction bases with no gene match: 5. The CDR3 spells CASSIPGGAYGYTF. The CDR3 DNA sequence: TGTGCCAGTAGTATCCCAGGGGGTGCCTATGGCTACACCTTC.

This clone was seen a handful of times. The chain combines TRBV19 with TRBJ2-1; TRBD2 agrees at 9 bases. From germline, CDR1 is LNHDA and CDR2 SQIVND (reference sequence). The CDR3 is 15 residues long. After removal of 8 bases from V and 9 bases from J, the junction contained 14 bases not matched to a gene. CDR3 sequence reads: CASLPSLAGAAEQFF. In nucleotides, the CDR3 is TGTGCCAGTCTACCCAGCTTAGCGGGAGCGGCTGAGCAGTTCTTC. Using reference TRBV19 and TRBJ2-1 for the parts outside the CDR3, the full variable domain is DGGITQSPKYLFRKEGQNVTLSCEQNLNHDAMYWYRQDPGQGLRLIYYSQIVNDFQKGDIAEGYSVSREKKESFPLTVTSAQKNPTAFYLCASLPSLAGAAEQFFGPGTRLTVL.

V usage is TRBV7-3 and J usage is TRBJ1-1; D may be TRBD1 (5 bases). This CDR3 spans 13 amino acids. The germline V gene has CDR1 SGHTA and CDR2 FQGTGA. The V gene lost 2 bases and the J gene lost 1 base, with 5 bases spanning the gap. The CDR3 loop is CASSLQGNTEAFF. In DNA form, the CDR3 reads TGTGCCAGCAGCTTACAGGGGAACACTGAAGCTTTCTTT. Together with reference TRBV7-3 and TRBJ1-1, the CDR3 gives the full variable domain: GAGVSQTPSNKVTEKGKYVELRCDPISGHTALYWYRQSLGQGPEFLIYFQGTGAADDSGLPNDRFFAVRPEGSVSTLKIQRTERGDSAVYLCASSLQGNTEAFFGQGTRLTVV.

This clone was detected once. This CDR3 reads CASGRTLNNSPLHF. CDR3 sequence (DNA): TGTGCCAGCGGAAGGACACTAAATAATTCACCCCTCCACTTT. The genes are TRBV27 and TRBJ1-6; the D gene is possibly TRBD1 (5 bases). CDR1 and CDR2 from the germline V gene are MNHEY and SMNVEV (reference sequence). The V gene lost 8 bases and the J gene lost 5 bases, with 13 bases spanning the gap. There are 14 residues in the CDR3.

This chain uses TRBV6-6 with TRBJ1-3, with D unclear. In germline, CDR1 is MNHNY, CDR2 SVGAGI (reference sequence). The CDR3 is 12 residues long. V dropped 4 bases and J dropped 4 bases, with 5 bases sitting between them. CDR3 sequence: CASSSVGNTIYF. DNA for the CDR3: TGTGCCAGCAGTTCCGTCGGAAACACCATATATTTT.

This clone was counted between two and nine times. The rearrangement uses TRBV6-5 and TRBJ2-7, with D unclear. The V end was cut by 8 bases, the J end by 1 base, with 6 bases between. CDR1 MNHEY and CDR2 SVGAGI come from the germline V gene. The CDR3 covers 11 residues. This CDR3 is CASVYSYEQYF. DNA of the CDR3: TGTGCCAGCGTCTATTCCTACGAGCAGTACTTC.

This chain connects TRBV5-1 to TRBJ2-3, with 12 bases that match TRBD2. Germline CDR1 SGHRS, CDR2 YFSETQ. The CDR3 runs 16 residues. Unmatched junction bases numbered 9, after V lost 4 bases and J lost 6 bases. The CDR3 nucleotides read TGCGCCAGCAGCGTCACGACTAGCGGGGGCGCCGATACGCAGTATTTT. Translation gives CASSVTTSGGADTQYF.